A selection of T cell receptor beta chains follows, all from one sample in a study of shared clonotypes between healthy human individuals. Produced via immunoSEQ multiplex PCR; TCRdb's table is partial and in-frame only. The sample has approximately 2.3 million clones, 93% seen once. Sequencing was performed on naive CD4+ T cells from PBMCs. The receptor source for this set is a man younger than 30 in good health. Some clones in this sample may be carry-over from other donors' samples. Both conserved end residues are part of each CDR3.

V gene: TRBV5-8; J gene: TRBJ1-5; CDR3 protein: CASSLDRSNQPQHF
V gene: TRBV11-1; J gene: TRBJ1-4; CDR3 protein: CASSDRAEGEKLFF
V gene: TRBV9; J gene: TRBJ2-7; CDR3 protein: CASSVAAAGAPYEQYF
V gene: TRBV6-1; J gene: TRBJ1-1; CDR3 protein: CASSDSGGRWTEAFF
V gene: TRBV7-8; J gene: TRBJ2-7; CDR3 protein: CASSLLRTGEYEQYF
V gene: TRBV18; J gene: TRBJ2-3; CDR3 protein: CASSPTAGVDTQYF
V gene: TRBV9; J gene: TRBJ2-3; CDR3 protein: CASSDGESADTQYF
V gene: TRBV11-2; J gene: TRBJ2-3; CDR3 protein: CASSLAVTGGLYTQYF
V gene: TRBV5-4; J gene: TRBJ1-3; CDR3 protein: CASSARNPGNTIYF
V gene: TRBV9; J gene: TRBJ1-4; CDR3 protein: CASSATTGGNEKLFF
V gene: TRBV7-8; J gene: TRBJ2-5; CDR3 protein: CATRRGHMETQYF
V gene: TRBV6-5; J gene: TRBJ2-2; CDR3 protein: CASSLILPGELFF
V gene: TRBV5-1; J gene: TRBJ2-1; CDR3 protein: CASGGTGSTNEQFF
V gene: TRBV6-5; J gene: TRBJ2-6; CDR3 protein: CASTAAGSGANVLTF
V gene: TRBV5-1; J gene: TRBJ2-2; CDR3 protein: CASSLYMTANTGELFF
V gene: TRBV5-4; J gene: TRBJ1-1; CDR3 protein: CASNSEGTGNTEAFF
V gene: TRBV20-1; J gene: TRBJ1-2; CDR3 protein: CSARKRNGYTF
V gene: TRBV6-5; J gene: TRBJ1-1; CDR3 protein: CASSDGTDTEAFF
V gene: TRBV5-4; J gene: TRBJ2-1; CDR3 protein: CASSRSGGSYNEQFF
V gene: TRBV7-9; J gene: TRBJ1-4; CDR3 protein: CASSLESGLLNEKLFF
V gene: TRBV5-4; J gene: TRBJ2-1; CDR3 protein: CASSGREYNEQFF
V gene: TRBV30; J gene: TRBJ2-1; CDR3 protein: CAWSAETYNEQFF
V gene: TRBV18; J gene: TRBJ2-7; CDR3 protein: CASSPQGAGYEQYF
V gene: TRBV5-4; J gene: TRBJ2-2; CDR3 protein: CASSWGRESGELFF
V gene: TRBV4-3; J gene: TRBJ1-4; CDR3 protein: CASSRGAANEKLFF
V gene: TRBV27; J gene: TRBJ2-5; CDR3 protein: CASSGQGRETQYF
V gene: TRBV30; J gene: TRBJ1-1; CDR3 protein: CAWSGRLNTEAFF
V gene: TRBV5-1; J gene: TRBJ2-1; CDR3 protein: CASSLPGHYNEQFF
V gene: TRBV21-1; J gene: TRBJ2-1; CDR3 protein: CASSERQGEVIDNEQFF
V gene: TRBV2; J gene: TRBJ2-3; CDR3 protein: CASSPGLVADTQYF
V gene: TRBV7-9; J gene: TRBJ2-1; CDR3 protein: CASSLTETYNEQFF
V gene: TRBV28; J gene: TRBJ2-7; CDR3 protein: CASSSPLRNEQYF
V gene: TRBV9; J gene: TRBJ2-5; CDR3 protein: CASSVDPDRESETQYF
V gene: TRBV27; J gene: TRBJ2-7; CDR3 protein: CASSPRTSSYEQYF
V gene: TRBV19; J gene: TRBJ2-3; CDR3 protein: CASSLTGGTDTQYF
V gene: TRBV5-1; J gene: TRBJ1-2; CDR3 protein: CASSLDREDLTF
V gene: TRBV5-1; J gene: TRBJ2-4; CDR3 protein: CASSLGGASGSSENIQYF
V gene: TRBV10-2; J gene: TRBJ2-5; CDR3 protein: CASSFRPPKGPETQYF
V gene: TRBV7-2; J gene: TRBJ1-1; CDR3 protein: CASSPRQGTNTEAFF
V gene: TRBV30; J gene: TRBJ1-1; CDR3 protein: CAWSEGIRTEAFF
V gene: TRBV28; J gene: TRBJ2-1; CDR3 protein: CASSLAGGGNEQFF
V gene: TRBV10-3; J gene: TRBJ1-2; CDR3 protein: CASETGTYGYTF
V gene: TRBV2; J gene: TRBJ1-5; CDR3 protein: CASSVRTGDSNQPQHF
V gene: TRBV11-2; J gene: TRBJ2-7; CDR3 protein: CASSLGTGFTYEQYF
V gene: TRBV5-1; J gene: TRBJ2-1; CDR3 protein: CASSLGIWRDNEQFF
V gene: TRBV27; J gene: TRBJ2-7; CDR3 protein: CASSLFGFVGAAGGSYEQYF
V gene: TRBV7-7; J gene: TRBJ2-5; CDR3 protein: CASSLADQETQYF
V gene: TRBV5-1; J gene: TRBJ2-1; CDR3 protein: CASSPSGEVSYNEQFF
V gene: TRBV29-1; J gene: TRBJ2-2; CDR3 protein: CSANRTPGTGELFF
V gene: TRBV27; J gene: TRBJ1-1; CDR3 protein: CASSTQQGRAEAFF
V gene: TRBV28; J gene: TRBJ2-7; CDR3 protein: CASSLQQGVRGYEQYF
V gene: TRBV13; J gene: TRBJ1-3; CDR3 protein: CASSLGVFSGNTIYF